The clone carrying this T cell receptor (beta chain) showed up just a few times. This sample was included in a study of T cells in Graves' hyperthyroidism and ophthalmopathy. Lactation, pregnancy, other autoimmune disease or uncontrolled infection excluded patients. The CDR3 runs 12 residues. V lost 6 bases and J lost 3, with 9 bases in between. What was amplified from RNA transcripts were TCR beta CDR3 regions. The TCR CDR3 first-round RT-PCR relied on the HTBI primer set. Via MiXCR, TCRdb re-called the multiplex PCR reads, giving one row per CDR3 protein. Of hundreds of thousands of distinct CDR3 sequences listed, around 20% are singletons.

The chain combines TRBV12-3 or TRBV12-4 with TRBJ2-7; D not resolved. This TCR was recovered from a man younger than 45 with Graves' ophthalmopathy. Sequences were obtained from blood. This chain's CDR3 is CASRRLNYEQYF. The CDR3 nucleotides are TGTGCCAGCAGACGTCTCAACTACGAGCAGTACTTC.